A selection of T cell receptor beta chains follows, all from one sample in a study of identical twins. MiXCR, applied by TCRdb to the 5' RACE reads, yields one record per CDR3 protein. The table records hundreds of thousands of distinct CDR3 sequences, roughly 6% of them present only once. Source material: naive T cells sorted from blood. The receptor source for this set is a man younger than 35 in good health. Each CDR3 is given with its conserved first and last residue. Fields, in order: V gene, D gene, J gene, CDR3 length, clone size, CDR3 DNA, CDR3 protein. D genes are given only for firm matches. Only some rows state a clone size, as once, few, many or a class for expanded clones.

v_gene: TRBV12-3/TRBV12-4
d_gene: TRBD1
j_gene: TRBJ2-1
len: 17
abundance: many
CDR3nt: TGTGCCAGCAGTGGGGAAACTGGGACAGGTAGGGACAATGAGCAGTTCTTC
CDR3aa: CASSGETGTGRDNEQFF

v_gene: TRBV14
d_gene: TRBD2
j_gene: TRBJ2-1
len: 15
abundance: few
CDR3nt: TGTGCCAGCAGCCAAGGGTGGGAGGGGTACAATGAGCAGTTCTTC
CDR3aa: CASSQGWEGYNEQFF

v_gene: TRBV27
d_gene: TRBD2
j_gene: TRBJ2-5
len: 15
abundance: many
CDR3nt: TGTGCCAGCAGTAGCGGGGACTATAACCAAGAGACCCAGTACTTC
CDR3aa: CASSSGDYNQETQYF

v_gene: TRBV24-1
d_gene: -
j_gene: TRBJ2-5
len: 15
abundance: many
CDR3nt: TGTGCCACCAGAGGACTCCCTCTTATTCAAGAGACCCAGTACTTC
CDR3aa: CATRGLPLIQETQYF

v_gene: TRBV28
d_gene: TRBD2
j_gene: TRBJ2-3
len: 18
abundance: few
CDR3nt: TGTGCCAGCAGTTCATTCCCTGCGGGACTAGCCTACACAGATACGCAGTATTTT
CDR3aa: CASSSFPAGLAYTDTQYF

v_gene: TRBV10-3
d_gene: TRBD1
j_gene: TRBJ1-1
len: 15
abundance: -
CDR3nt: TGTGCCATCAGTCCCCGACAGGGCGGTCGGGCTGAAGCTTTCTTT
CDR3aa: CAISPRQGGRAEAFF

v_gene: TRBV30
d_gene: -
j_gene: TRBJ2-1
len: 13
abundance: few
CDR3nt: TGTGCCTGGACGGGAAGGTGGCGCAATGAGCAGTTCTTC
CDR3aa: CAWTGRWRNEQFF

v_gene: TRBV5-5
d_gene: -
j_gene: TRBJ2-1
len: 15
abundance: many
CDR3nt: TGTGCCAGCAGCTCTATTAATAGCTCCTACAATGAGCAGTTCTTC
CDR3aa: CASSSINSSYNEQFF

v_gene: TRBV20-1
d_gene: TRBD2
j_gene: TRBJ2-3
len: 15
abundance: -
CDR3nt: TGCAGTGCTAGAGGAGCGGGAGGGAAGACAGATACGCAGTATTTT
CDR3aa: CSARGAGGKTDTQYF

v_gene: TRBV5-1
d_gene: -
j_gene: TRBJ2-7
len: 12
abundance: -
CDR3nt: TGCGCCAGTGAGCTTGTGGCCGGCGAGCAGTACTTC
CDR3aa: CASELVAGEQYF

v_gene: TRBV5-1
d_gene: -
j_gene: TRBJ2-5
len: 15
abundance: many
CDR3nt: TGCGCCAGCAACCCGTGGGGCGCACCCCAAGAGACCCAGTACTTC
CDR3aa: CASNPWGAPQETQYF

v_gene: TRBV6-1
d_gene: TRBD2
j_gene: TRBJ2-1
len: 14
abundance: many
CDR3nt: TGTGCCAGCAGTCCGGGACTAGCGGTAGATGAGCAGTTCTTC
CDR3aa: CASSPGLAVDEQFF

v_gene: TRBV29-1
d_gene: -
j_gene: TRBJ2-1
len: 11
abundance: many
CDR3nt: TGCAGCGTAGGGACTTACAATGAGCAGTTCTTC
CDR3aa: CSVGTYNEQFF

v_gene: TRBV27
d_gene: -
j_gene: TRBJ1-2
len: 15
abundance: many
CDR3nt: TGTGCCAGCAGTTTAACGGTAGTATCTAACTATGGCTACACCTTC
CDR3aa: CASSLTVVSNYGYTF

v_gene: TRBV6-5
d_gene: -
j_gene: TRBJ1-2
len: 12
abundance: -
CDR3nt: TGTGCCAGCAGCAGGAGCGTGGGAGGCTACACCTTC
CDR3aa: CASSRSVGGYTF

v_gene: TRBV12-3/TRBV12-4
d_gene: -
j_gene: TRBJ2-3
len: 15
abundance: many
CDR3nt: TGTGCCAGCAGTGGCGCGGGCGGTGGCACAGATACGCAGTATTTT
CDR3aa: CASSGAGGGTDTQYF

v_gene: TRBV27
d_gene: TRBD1
j_gene: TRBJ2-2
len: 15
abundance: few
CDR3nt: TGTGCCAGCAGTCGGATAGGACAGGCCACCGGGGAGCTGTTTTTT
CDR3aa: CASSRIGQATGELFF

v_gene: TRBV11-2
d_gene: TRBD1
j_gene: TRBJ2-5
len: 16
abundance: -
CDR3nt: TGTGCCAGCAGCTTAGTAACGGGACAGGAGGTGGAGACCCAGTACTTC
CDR3aa: CASSLVTGQEVETQYF

v_gene: TRBV7-9
d_gene: -
j_gene: TRBJ2-7
len: 16
abundance: few
CDR3nt: TGTGCCAGCAGCCCCCTCTTGGTGACGGACTCCTACGAGCAGTACTTC
CDR3aa: CASSPLLVTDSYEQYF

v_gene: TRBV20-1
d_gene: -
j_gene: TRBJ2-3
len: 14
abundance: many
CDR3nt: TGCAGTGCTAGAGACTTTGACAGCACAGATACGCAGTATTTT
CDR3aa: CSARDFDSTDTQYF

v_gene: TRBV4-3
d_gene: TRBD1
j_gene: TRBJ2-7
len: 16
abundance: many
CDR3nt: TGCGCCAGCAGCCAAAGGGACAGGGTTTTGCAGTACGAGCAGTACTTC
CDR3aa: CASSQRDRVLQYEQYF

v_gene: TRBV6-4
d_gene: -
j_gene: TRBJ2-3
len: 14
abundance: few
CDR3nt: TGTGCCAGCAGTGAACCCGGGGGCACAGATACGCAGTATTTT
CDR3aa: CASSEPGGTDTQYF

v_gene: TRBV29-1
d_gene: TRBD1
j_gene: TRBJ2-3
len: 13
abundance: many
CDR3nt: TGCAGCGTTGAAGGGACAGGGTTTGGTACGCAGTATTTT
CDR3aa: CSVEGTGFGTQYF

v_gene: TRBV5-1
d_gene: TRBD2
j_gene: TRBJ2-5
len: 17
abundance: -
CDR3nt: TGCGCCAGCAGCTTGGGGCTAGCGGGGGTCGCGCTGGAGACCCAGTACTTC
CDR3aa: CASSLGLAGVALETQYF

v_gene: TRBV12-3/TRBV12-4
d_gene: -
j_gene: TRBJ2-7
len: 12
abundance: many
CDR3nt: TGTGCCAGCAGTCCCCAGCCCTACGAGCAGTACTTC
CDR3aa: CASSPQPYEQYF

v_gene: TRBV27
d_gene: TRBD2
j_gene: TRBJ2-1
len: 17
abundance: few
CDR3nt: TGTGCCAGCAGTTTTAGCCCGACTAGCCGTGACGTCAATGAGCAGTTCTTC
CDR3aa: CASSFSPTSRDVNEQFF

v_gene: TRBV7-9
d_gene: -
j_gene: TRBJ2-2
len: 14
abundance: many
CDR3nt: TGTGCCAGCAGCTCACGCCCAGCCACCGGGGAGCTGTTTTTT
CDR3aa: CASSSRPATGELFF

v_gene: TRBV20-1
d_gene: -
j_gene: TRBJ2-5
len: 14
abundance: many
CDR3nt: TGCAGTGCCCTCATTCGCCGGGGCCAAGAGACCCAGTACTTC
CDR3aa: CSALIRRGQETQYF

v_gene: TRBV27
d_gene: TRBD2
j_gene: TRBJ2-7
len: 15
abundance: many
CDR3nt: TGTGCCAGCAGTGCCGGGACTAGCGCTTCCTACGAGCAGTACTTC
CDR3aa: CASSAGTSASYEQYF

v_gene: TRBV29-1
d_gene: TRBD2
j_gene: TRBJ2-1
len: 12
abundance: many
CDR3nt: TGCAGCGCCGGACTAGCGGACAATGAGCAGTTCTTC
CDR3aa: CSAGLADNEQFF

v_gene: TRBV20-1
d_gene: TRBD1
j_gene: TRBJ2-5
len: 14
abundance: -
CDR3nt: TGCAGTGCTAGAGATGGGACAGCGTCAGGGACCCAGTACTTC
CDR3aa: CSARDGTASGTQYF

v_gene: TRBV6-1
d_gene: -
j_gene: TRBJ2-5
len: 13
abundance: few
CDR3nt: TGTGCCAGCAGTGCGGAGGGGCGAGAGACCCAGTACTTC
CDR3aa: CASSAEGRETQYF

v_gene: TRBV11-2
d_gene: TRBD1
j_gene: TRBJ2-5
len: 16
abundance: many
CDR3nt: TGTGCCAGCAGCTTAGATTGGGGACAGGGAGTACAGACCCAGTACTTC
CDR3aa: CASSLDWGQGVQTQYF

v_gene: TRBV20-1
d_gene: -
j_gene: TRBJ2-3
len: 13
abundance: many
CDR3nt: TGCAGTGCTACCAGACAGAGCACAGATACGCAGTATTTT
CDR3aa: CSATRQSTDTQYF

v_gene: TRBV4-1
d_gene: -
j_gene: TRBJ1-4
len: 16
abundance: -
CDR3nt: TGCGCCAGCAGCCAAGATGAAGTCAGAGTTAATGAAAAACTGTTTTTT
CDR3aa: CASSQDEVRVNEKLFF

v_gene: TRBV6-1
d_gene: TRBD1
j_gene: TRBJ2-7
len: 13
abundance: few
CDR3nt: TGTGCCAGCAGTAAAGGACAGGTACGGGAGCAGTACTTC
CDR3aa: CASSKGQVREQYF

v_gene: TRBV6-5
d_gene: -
j_gene: TRBJ2-5
len: 15
abundance: -
CDR3nt: TGTGCCAGCAGTTACCCCCCTCAGTCCGGGGGTCCCCAGTACTTC
CDR3aa: CASSYPPQSGGPQYF

v_gene: TRBV7-2
d_gene: -
j_gene: TRBJ2-5
len: 15
abundance: -
CDR3nt: TGTGCCAGCAGCCTGACCCCGGGAGCGCGGGAGACCCAGTACTTC
CDR3aa: CASSLTPGARETQYF

v_gene: TRBV6-1
d_gene: -
j_gene: TRBJ1-5
len: 16
abundance: -
CDR3nt: TGTGCCAGCAGCCTCACAGGGTCGAAAGTCAATCAGCCCCAGCATTTT
CDR3aa: CASSLTGSKVNQPQHF

v_gene: TRBV5-1
d_gene: TRBD2
j_gene: TRBJ2-4
len: 14
abundance: -
CDR3nt: TGCGCCAGCAGCTTGGTTAGCGGGCGAAACATTCAGTACTTC
CDR3aa: CASSLVSGRNIQYF

v_gene: TRBV28
d_gene: -
j_gene: TRBJ2-7
len: 13
abundance: many
CDR3nt: TGTGCCAGCAGTTTATCATTTCTCTACGAGCAGTACTTC
CDR3aa: CASSLSFLYEQYF

v_gene: TRBV5-1
d_gene: -
j_gene: TRBJ1-4
len: 16
abundance: -
CDR3nt: TGCGCCAGCAGTACCGGGACACCCATCTCTAATGAAAAACTGTTTTTT
CDR3aa: CASSTGTPISNEKLFF

v_gene: TRBV20-1
d_gene: TRBD2
j_gene: TRBJ2-4
len: 15
abundance: many
CDR3nt: TGCAGTGCCATCGGACTAGCGGGAGCGAGCAACATTCAGTACTTC
CDR3aa: CSAIGLAGASNIQYF

v_gene: TRBV5-1
d_gene: -
j_gene: TRBJ2-4
len: 16
abundance: -
CDR3nt: TGCGCCAGCAGCTTGGCCGCCGGAGTAGCCAAAAACATTCAGTACTTC
CDR3aa: CASSLAAGVAKNIQYF

v_gene: TRBV4-3
d_gene: -
j_gene: TRBJ2-3
len: 18
abundance: few
CDR3nt: TGCGCCAGCAGCCGAAAGGGGGGGGGAGGCAAAGGGACAGATACGCAGTATTTT
CDR3aa: CASSRKGGGGKGTDTQYF

v_gene: TRBV12-3/TRBV12-4
d_gene: TRBD2
j_gene: TRBJ2-1
len: 15
abundance: many
CDR3nt: TGTGCCAGCAGTTTTCGAGCGGGAGAGTACAATGAGCAGTTCTTC
CDR3aa: CASSFRAGEYNEQFF

v_gene: TRBV12-3/TRBV12-4
d_gene: -
j_gene: TRBJ2-1
len: 14
abundance: -
CDR3nt: TGTGCCAGCAGTTCCCGTTCAGTCTACAATGAGCAGTTCTTC
CDR3aa: CASSSRSVYNEQFF

v_gene: TRBV27
d_gene: -
j_gene: TRBJ2-3
len: 12
abundance: -
CDR3nt: TGTGCCAGCAGTTCCTTCGGAGATACGCAGTATTTT
CDR3aa: CASSSFGDTQYF

v_gene: TRBV10-3
d_gene: -
j_gene: TRBJ2-1
len: 11
abundance: many
CDR3nt: TGTGCCATACAAGGGGAAAATGAGCAGTTCTTC
CDR3aa: CAIQGENEQFF

v_gene: TRBV6-1
d_gene: -
j_gene: TRBJ2-2
len: 15
abundance: -
CDR3nt: TGTGCCAGCAGTCCCCGAAAGACTTATACCGGGGAGCTGTTTTTT
CDR3aa: CASSPRKTYTGELFF

v_gene: TRBV20-1
d_gene: -
j_gene: TRBJ1-1
len: 10
abundance: many
CDR3nt: TGCAGTGCTAGGGGGACTGAAGCTTTCTTT
CDR3aa: CSARGTEAFF

v_gene: TRBV6-5
d_gene: -
j_gene: TRBJ2-7
len: 15
abundance: many
CDR3nt: TGTGCCAGCAGTTTCCTTCCGGACAGCTCCTACGAGCAGTACTTC
CDR3aa: CASSFLPDSSYEQYF

v_gene: TRBV10-3
d_gene: TRBD1
j_gene: TRBJ1-2
len: 14
abundance: many
CDR3nt: TGTGCCATCAGTGGTATGCAGGGGGCCTCTGGCTACACCTTC
CDR3aa: CAISGMQGASGYTF

v_gene: TRBV14
d_gene: -
j_gene: TRBJ1-3
len: 17
abundance: few
CDR3nt: TGTGCCAGCAGCCATTGGTGGGAAGAACCCTCTGGAAACACCATATATTTT
CDR3aa: CASSHWWEEPSGNTIYF

v_gene: TRBV20-1
d_gene: TRBD2
j_gene: TRBJ2-1
len: 16
abundance: many
CDR3nt: TGCAGTGCTAGACTAAGCGGGAGACACCCCTACAATGAGCAGTTCTTC
CDR3aa: CSARLSGRHPYNEQFF

v_gene: TRBV7-6
d_gene: TRBD2
j_gene: TRBJ2-2
len: 17
abundance: -
CDR3nt: TGTGCCAGCAGCTTAGCGAGAGAAGCGGGAGGGTCGGGGGAGCTGTTTTTT
CDR3aa: CASSLAREAGGSGELFF

v_gene: TRBV30
d_gene: -
j_gene: TRBJ2-1
len: 14
abundance: few
CDR3nt: TGTGCCTGGGTTACCGGGACAATCGGCGGTGAGCAGTTCTTC
CDR3aa: CAWVTGTIGGEQFF